The TCR beta chain described here comes from a study of blood T cell repertoires in COVID-19 (dated by TCRdb to 2020 to 2021). At the level of the whole study: Samples from collaborators originated in the United States, Italy and Spain and spanned both the acute and convalescent phases of COVID-19. Samples came from the ongoing ImmuneRACE study (first 160 participants) plus 1,254 subjects from 6 global collaborators. The material from the prospective study consisted of cDNA or gDNA derived from T cells, B-cell-depleted T cells, or PBMCs. The repertoires were made available in a free public database intended to serve as a resource for research on the immune response to SARS-CoV-2. Where HLA class I and class II types were available, the types were taken from metadata supplied by the sample provider, not from assay-based typing. Subjects who had been exposed to COVID-19, were actively infected with it, or had recovered from it provided the deeply sampled blood TCRbeta repertoires that made up the dataset. Sample metadata almost always included a de-identified subject ID, COVID-19 status, age in years and sex.

The immunoSEQ Assay, a bias-controlled multiplex PCR, was used to amplify TCRbeta CDR3 regions from genomic DNA. The source study handled its data this way. Within the assay, amplification of reference gene primers was used to estimate how many nucleated cells each sample contained. To quantify the absolute abundance of each unique TCRbeta CDR3 rearrangement, sequence reads were collapsed and filtered. For each sample, productive Simpson clonality was calculated by taking the square root of Simpson's diversity index across productive rearrangements. This is the immuneACCESS table as TCRdb keeps it, with only in-frame sequences that have V and J called. A part of the clones is gone; compared with another copy, unresolved V genes explain less than half, and the rest is unexplained. The D gene and trimming were derived from the DNA, and the V and J assignments and clone size from that table. Within this sample are 70,000 to 95,000 clones, with approximately 86% of them counted one time only. The top ten clones comprise roughly 8.1% of the sample.

Turning to this clone: Its cognate antigen has yet to be identified. At one boundary the junction diverges from the germline segment, which might be a read error.

CDR1 and CDR2 are read off the germline V gene as SGHTA and FQGNSA. The cysteine opens and the phenylalanine closes a CDR3 of 13 amino acids. Here the CDR3 DNA is all that survives: 39 bases in frame from base 1. Study-wide findings and limitations: The amount of clinical and demographic metadata varied by source and participant and was provided uncurated.

Whole blood was collected in K2EDTA tubes by collaborating institutions according to the institutions' own protocols. For TCRbeta analysis, collaborator samples were shipped as frozen whole blood, as isolated PBMCs, or as DNA extracted from either sample type. This TCR was recovered from a woman in her sixties or seventies with acute or convalescent COVID-19. The sample comprised peripheral blood. This chain is built from TRBV7-2 and TRBJ1-1; D gene: possibly TRBD1, on 6 matching bases. The sequence in DNA is TGTGCCAGCAGCTCGGGACATGCTATGGCGCGACTCTTT. It translates to CASSSGHAMARLF.